A selection of T cell receptor beta chains follows, all from one sample in a study of cytomegalovirus exposure and HLA in healthy donors. Method: immunoSEQ multiplex PCR; TCRdb's copy keeps in-frame clones and lacks some. The profile shows more than 95,000 clones, over 65% of them singletons. The sequenced sample consisted of PBMCs. The receptors here all came from a man under 40 in good health and CMV-seronegative. Both conserved end residues are trimmed from each CDR3.

v_gene	j_gene	CDR3aa
TRBV6-5	TRBJ1-1	ASSSRWGGMNTEAF
TRBV6-5	TRBJ2-2	ASSYGPGIGELF
TRBV4-2	TRBJ1-5	ASSQDRVDQPQH
TRBV5-1	.	ASSEIGTGGEQY
TRBV19	TRBJ2-7	ASSLGQSSYEQY
TRBV28	TRBJ1-2	ASSLYPGVGGYT
TRBV7-9	TRBJ1-1	ASSENRDTIEAF
TRBV15	TRBJ2-3	ATSRDPTSGTTDTQY
TRBV5-1	TRBJ1-1	ASSTGQLIMNTEAF
TRBV29-1	TRBJ2-5	SVPLAGGQETQY
TRBV28	TRBJ1-2	ASSPSYGYT